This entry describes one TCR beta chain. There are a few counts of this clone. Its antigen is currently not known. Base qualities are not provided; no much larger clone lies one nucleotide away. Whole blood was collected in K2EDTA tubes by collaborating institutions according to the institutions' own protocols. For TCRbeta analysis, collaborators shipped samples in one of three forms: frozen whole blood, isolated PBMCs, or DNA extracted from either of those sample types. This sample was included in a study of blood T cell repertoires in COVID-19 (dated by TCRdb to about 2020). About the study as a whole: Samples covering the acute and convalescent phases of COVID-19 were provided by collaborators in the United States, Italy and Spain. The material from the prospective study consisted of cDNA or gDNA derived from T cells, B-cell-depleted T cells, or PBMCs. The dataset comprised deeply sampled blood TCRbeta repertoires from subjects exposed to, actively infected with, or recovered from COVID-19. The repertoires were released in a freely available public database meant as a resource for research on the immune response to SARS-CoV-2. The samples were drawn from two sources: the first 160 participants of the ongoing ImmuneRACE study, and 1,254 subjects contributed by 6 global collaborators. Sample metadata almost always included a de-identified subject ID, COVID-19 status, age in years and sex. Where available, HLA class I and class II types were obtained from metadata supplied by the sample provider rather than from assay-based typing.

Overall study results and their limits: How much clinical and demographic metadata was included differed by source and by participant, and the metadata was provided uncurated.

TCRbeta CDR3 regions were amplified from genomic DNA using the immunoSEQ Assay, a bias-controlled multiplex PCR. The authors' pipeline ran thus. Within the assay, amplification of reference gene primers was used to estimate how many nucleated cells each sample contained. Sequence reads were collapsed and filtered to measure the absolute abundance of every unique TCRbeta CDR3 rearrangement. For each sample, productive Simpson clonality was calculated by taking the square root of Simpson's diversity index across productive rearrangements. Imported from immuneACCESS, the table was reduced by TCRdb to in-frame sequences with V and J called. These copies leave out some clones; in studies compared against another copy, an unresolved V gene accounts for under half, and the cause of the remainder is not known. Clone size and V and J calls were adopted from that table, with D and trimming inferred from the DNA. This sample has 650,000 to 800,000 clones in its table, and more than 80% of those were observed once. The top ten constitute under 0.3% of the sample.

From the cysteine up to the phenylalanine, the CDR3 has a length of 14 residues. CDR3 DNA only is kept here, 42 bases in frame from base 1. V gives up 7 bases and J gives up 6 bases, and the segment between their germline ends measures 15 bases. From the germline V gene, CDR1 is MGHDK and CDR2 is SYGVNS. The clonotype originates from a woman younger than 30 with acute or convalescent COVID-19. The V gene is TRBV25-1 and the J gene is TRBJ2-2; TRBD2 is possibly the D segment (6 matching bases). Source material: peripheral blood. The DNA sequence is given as TGTGCCAGCACCCCGGAGGGGTTTCCCGGGGAGCTGTTTTTT. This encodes CASTPEGFPGELFF.